Below, one T cell receptor beta chain is given with its context. Sample-barcoded 5' priming and a J-beta primer mix drove a second PCR of about 6 to 11 cycles. Each cDNA molecule carried a tag from a template-switch adaptor that contained 12 random nucleotides. MiXCR, applied by TCRdb to the 5' RACE reads, yields one record per CDR3 protein. The table lists about 1,800,000 distinct CDR3 sequences, roughly 30% of them singletons, with roughly 8% in the top ten. The CDR3 has 16 amino acids. V shed 7 bases and J 0 bases; nucleotides not matched to a gene: 11. Germline V gives CDR1 GTSNPN, CDR2 SVGIG (reference sequence). This sample stems from a study of blood T cells in healthy people across ages.

Input material: blood. The V gene is TRBV30, the J gene TRBJ2-3; TRBD2 matches at 9 bases. The sequence was collected from a woman in her 30s in good health. CDR3 loop: CAYPGSGGPSTDTQYF. The DNA for the CDR3 is TGTGCCTACCCGGGTAGCGGGGGCCCTAGCACAGATACGCAGTATTTT.